The rows below give T cell receptor beta chains drawn from one sample of a study of CXCR3-negative and CXCR3-positive naive CD8 T cells. TCRdb re-called the 5' RACE reads; one entry per CDR3 protein, DNA not given. This listing includes 6,500 to 9,500 distinct CDR3 sequences. Sequenced material: naive CXCR3- CD8+ T cells from blood. The source is a human donor in good health. Some clones in this sample may be carry-over from other donors' samples. The CDR3 runs from the conserved cysteine through the conserved F or W. Only part of the rows carry a size: once, few, many, or a class if the clone is expanded.

CDR3 protein | CDR3 length | V gene | clone size | J gene
CSASGDSGSYNEQFF | 15 | TRBV29-1 | - | TRBJ2-1
CASSGGGGSVDEKLFF | 16 | TRBV12-3/TRBV12-4 | medium-sized | TRBJ1-4
CASSLRFVGAGEDTQYF | 17 | TRBV12-3/TRBV12-4 | medium-sized | TRBJ2-3
CASSLGFFGDDTGELFF | 17 | TRBV5-1 | - | TRBJ2-2
CSVEGQTYEQYF | 12 | TRBV29-1 | medium-sized | TRBJ2-7
CSVIRGGVGNEQYF | 14 | TRBV29-1 | medium-sized | TRBJ2-7
CASSFPQQGEDTQYF | 15 | TRBV12-3/TRBV12-4 | medium-sized | TRBJ2-3
CASSPRDWRDEQFF | 14 | TRBV11-3 | - | TRBJ2-1
CSARDVREETQYF | 13 | TRBV20-1 | - | TRBJ2-5
CASSSLGLAGPTSNNEQFF | 19 | TRBV27 | - | TRBJ2-1
CASSYLAGADEQFF | 14 | TRBV7-3 | - | TRBJ2-1
CASSLVAGGPNEQFF | 15 | TRBV7-8 | - | TRBJ2-1
CASRALGRSSTEHFF | 15 | TRBV28 | - | TRBJ2-1
CATSREGDTDTQHF | 14 | TRBV15 | medium-sized | TRBJ2-3
CASSSSGGYNEQFF | 14 | TRBV28 | medium-sized | TRBJ2-1
CSVEGDSSSYEQYF | 14 | TRBV29-1 | medium-sized | TRBJ2-7
CSVESVGQNSYEQYF | 15 | TRBV29-1 | - | TRBJ2-7
CASSEARVRDSNQPQHF | 17 | TRBV2 | - | TRBJ1-5
CASSSQSAGANVLTF | 15 | TRBV21-1 | - | TRBJ2-6
CASSPLAGTGDNEQFF | 16 | TRBV4-3 | medium-sized | TRBJ2-1
CASRLLGNNTQFF | 13 | TRBV12-3/TRBV12-4 | - | TRBJ2-1
CASETRVAGGPGSYNEQFF | 19 | TRBV2 | medium-sized | TRBJ2-1
CSARTSTGTQYF | 12 | TRBV29-1 | medium-sized | TRBJ2-3
CSANPLLAGVLDTQYF | 16 | TRBV20-1 | medium-sized | TRBJ2-3